These 21 T cell receptor beta chains originate from one sample sequenced in a study of blood T cells in healthy people across ages. A second PCR, run for about 7 to 11 cycles, used a sample-barcoded 5' primer plus a J-beta primer mix. One entry per CDR3 protein, called by TCRdb with MiXCR from the 5' RACE reads. The table lists approximately 490,000 distinct CDR3 sequences, approximately 25% of them singletons. This sample was also put to use in a study of T cells of mothers and their children.

The sequencing input was blood. All receptors come from a boy between 10 and 17 years old in good health.

This clonotype was detected only a few times. The V gene is TRBV7-9, the J gene TRBJ1-1, with a tentative D call TRBD1 (5 bases). The V end lost 1 base, the J end lost 8 bases, and 14 bases lay between the germline ends. The germline V gene encodes CDR1 SEHNR and CDR2 FQNEAQ (reference sequence). CDR3 size: 14 residues. The CDR3 DNA reads TGTGCCAGCAGCTTAGTAGCTGGGGACGGGGAAGCTTTCTTT. Translating gives CASSLVAGDGEAFF. Filled out from reference TRBV7-9 and TRBJ1-1, the complete variable domain reads DTGVSQNPRHKITKRGQNVTFRCDPISEHNRLYWYRQTLGQGPEFLTYFQNEAQLEKSRLLSDRFSAERPKGSFSTLEIQRTEQGDSAMYLCASSLVAGDGEAFFGQGTRLTVV.

This sequence joins TRBV5-1 and TRBJ2-3; TRBD1 is a possible D gene (7 bases). The V end lost 7 bases, the J end lost 1 base, and 16 bases lay between the germline ends. The CDR3 runs to 15 residues. Germline assignment: CDR1 SGHRS and CDR2 YFSETQ. The CDR3 nucleotides are TGCGCCAGCGCGGGGACAGACGCTCGCACAGATACGCAGTATTTT. It is translated as CASAGTDARTDTQYF.

V and J are TRBV7-2 and TRBJ2-1; a possible D gene is TRBD2 (5 bases). The V end lost 1 base, the J end lost 3 bases, and 10 bases lay between the germline ends. CDR3 length: 15 amino acids. Per germline, CDR1 SGHTA and CDR2 FQGNSA. The CDR3 region is CASSLEAGHYNEQFF. The DNA of the CDR3 is TGTGCCAGCAGCTTAGAGGCGGGCCACTACAATGAGCAGTTCTTC.

Comments on this clonotype: Lacking the conserved final phenylalanine or tryptophan, this CDR3 likely reflects a read error. The V and J genes are TRBV6-1 and TRBJ2-7, with 9 bases identical to TRBD1. Per the germline V gene, CDR1 is MNHNS and CDR2 is SASEGT. The CDR3 is 18 residues long. V was pared by 7 bases and J by 2 bases, with 18 bases of the junction left unmatched. The CDR3 coding sequence is TGTGCCAGCAACCCACGATTGATCCGGGACAGGGACACCTACGAGCAGTACTTG. It codes for CASNPRLIRDRDTYEQYL.

This clonotype turned up a few times. CDR3: CATSDTSGQGGDNEQFF. In DNA form, the CDR3 reads TGTGCCACCAGTGATACGTCTGGGCAGGGAGGTGACAATGAGCAGTTCTTC. This chain joins TRBV24-1 and TRBJ2-1, with D possibly TRBD2 on 6 matching bases. V was clipped by 3 bases and J by 5 bases, with 19 bases between them. Germline loops: CDR1 KGHDR, CDR2 SFDVKD. The CDR3 extends over 17 amino acids.

This clonotype showed up just a few times. The chain carries TRBV5-1 and TRBJ2-2; D not certain. CDR3 length: 16 residues. Germline V CDR1 and CDR2: SGHRS, YFSETQ. V lost 0 bases and J lost 5, with 14 bases in between. Written as DNA, the CDR3 is TGCGCCAGCAGCTTGGTATTACGGACGCAGACCGGGGAGCTGTTTTTT. It specifies CASSLVLRTQTGELFF. Using reference TRBV5-1 and TRBJ2-2 for the parts outside the CDR3, the full variable domain is KAGVTQTPRYLIKTRGQQVTLSCSPISGHRSVSWYQQTPGQGLQFLFEYFSETQRNKGNFPGRFSGRQFSNSRSEMNVSTLELGDSALYLCASSLVLRTQTGELFFGEGSRLTVL.

V usage is TRBV7-3 and J usage is TRBJ2-3, with TRBD2 matching over 12 bases. The germline V gene encodes CDR1 SGHTA and CDR2 FQGTGA. This CDR3 has 17 residues. V dropped 2 bases and J dropped 6; count of bases not matched to a gene: 9. Here the CDR3 reads CASSLSASGGASDTQYF. For the CDR3, the DNA is TGTGCCAGCAGCTTATCGGCTAGCGGGGGGGCCTCTGATACGCAGTATTTT.

This clonotype has only one observation. Since no conserved phenylalanine or tryptophan closes the CDR3, a read error is the likely cause. This chain links TRBV7-9 with TRBJ2-7; D is undetermined. The CDR3 consists of 12 residues. Trimming cost V 1 base and J 4 bases, with 5 bases left between them. Germline loops: CDR1 SEHNR, CDR2 FQNEAQ (reference sequence). For the CDR3, the DNA is TGTGCCAGCAGCTTAGTTGGTTACGAGCAGTACCTC. It encodes CASSLVGYEQYL.

This clonotype came up a few times. V is TRBV5-1 and J is TRBJ2-3; D unclear. Germline assignment: CDR1 SGHRS and CDR2 YFSETQ. V was shortened by 0 bases and J by 1 base, with 9 bases between the two germline ends. CDR3 length: 15 residues. The CDR3 DNA is TGCGCCAGCAGCTTGGTTTCGGATCGCACAGATACGCAGTATTTT. This gives the protein CASSLVSDRTDTQYF.

The chain has TRBV11-2 and TRBJ2-5; the D gene is possibly TRBD2 (6 bases). Trimming took 5 bases from V and 4 from J, leaving 11 bases between them. The CDR3 contains 13 residues. From germline, CDR1 is SGHAT and CDR2 FQNNGV. The CDR3 DNA sequence: TGTGCCAGCAGCATGACTAGGGGAGAGACCCAGTACTTC. Its protein product is CASSMTRGETQYF.

The gene calls are TRBV29-1 and TRBJ1-2; possibly TRBD1 for D (6 bases). CDR1 is SQVTM, CDR2 ANQGSEA, per germline. The length of the CDR3 is 11 residues. The ends were cut back, 7 bases at V and 7 bases at J, with 13 bases in the middle. CDR3 loop: CSASDSPGYTF. The CDR3 DNA sequence: TGCAGCGCCTCGGACAGTCCTGGCTACACCTTC.

This clonotype was counted a few times. The rearrangement joins TRBV12-3 or TRBV12-4 to TRBJ2-6; D is unresolved. Trimming cost V 4 bases and J 0 bases, with 22 bases left between them. The CDR3 consists of 20 residues. In nucleotides, the CDR3 is TGTGCCAGCAGTTCCTTGCGGTGGGAAACAGAAAGCTCTGGGGCCAACGTCCTGACTTTC. Translation gives CASSSLRWETESSGANVLTF.

The chain has TRBV3-1 and TRBJ2-1, with D possibly being TRBD1 (5 bases). This CDR3 is 15 amino acids long. Germline V gene sequence: CDR1 LGHDT, CDR2 YNNKEL (reference sequence). Trimming stripped 3 bases from V and 3 bases from J, with 12 bases between. The CDR3 region is CASSHRVPVYNEQFF. DNA of the CDR3: TGTGCCAGCAGCCACAGGGTCCCCGTCTACAATGAGCAGTTCTTC.

This clonotype has just a few counts. The V gene is TRBV9, the J gene TRBJ2-7, with TRBD2 as a possible D gene (5 bases). The CDR3 consists of 14 residues. The germline V gene has CDR1 SGDLS and CDR2 YYNGEE. Trimming left V 4 bases short and J 4 bases short, with 15 bases between. The CDR3 loop is CASSPREGWYEQYF. As DNA, the CDR3 is TGTGCCAGCAGCCCCCGGGAAGGGTGGTACGAGCAGTACTTC.

This chain connects TRBV5-5 to TRBJ1-1, with D hard to call. V was cut by 0 bases and J by 5 bases, with 14 bases left in between. Germline V gene data show CDR1 as SGHKS and CDR2 as YYEKEE (reference sequence). This CDR3 comprises 15 residues. The CDR3 coding sequence is TGTGCCAGCAGCTTGGCAGACGGCTCGCGAACTGAAGCTTTCTTT. This gives the protein CASSLADGSRTEAFF.

The rearrangement uses TRBV20-1 and TRBJ2-3; 8 bases match TRBD2. The junction had 9 bases not matched to a gene; V was cut back by 6 bases and J by 1 base. The V gene's germline CDR1 is DFQATT and CDR2 SNEGSKA (reference sequence). This CDR3 spans 15 amino acids. Here the CDR3 reads CSASPSGRGTDTQYF. The DNA for the CDR3 is TGCAGTGCCTCACCCAGCGGGAGAGGCACAGATACGCAGTATTTT.

This clonotype was detected only once. V gene TRBV7-9 combines with J gene TRBJ2-1, with D possibly being TRBD2 (6 bases). CDR1 SEHNR and CDR2 FQNEAQ come from the germline V gene (reference sequence). The CDR3 has 17 residues. V was cut by 3 bases and J by 2 bases, with 17 bases left in between. This CDR3 reads CASSFLLATVPYNEQFF. Here the CDR3 DNA reads TGTGCCAGCAGCTTCCTTCTAGCGACAGTTCCCTACAATGAGCAGTTCTTC.

The rearrangement links TRBV3-1 to TRBJ1-1; D remains unclear. Between the trimmed V and J ends, which lost 0 bases and 7 bases, there was a span of 3 bases. The length of the CDR3 is 11 residues. In germline, CDR1 is LGHDT, CDR2 YNNKEL (reference sequence). The CDR3 here is CASSQDIEAFF. The CDR3 nucleotides are TGTGCCAGCAGCCAAGACATTGAAGCTTTCTTT.

The chain has TRBV29-1 and TRBJ2-1; 9 bases line up with TRBD2. The CDR3 is 16 residues long. Germline CDR1 SQVTM, CDR2 ANQGSEA. With 4 bases clipped from V and 1 base from J, the junction kept 8 bases outside the gene matches. CDR3 amino acids: CSVAGGGGLSYNEQFF. The CDR3 coding sequence is TGCAGCGTTGCGGGCGGGGGGGGCCTTTCCTACAATGAGCAGTTCTTC.

The chain joins TRBV12-3 or TRBV12-4 to TRBJ2-3; the D gene is possibly TRBD1 (6 bases). The ends were cut back, 3 bases at V and 5 bases at J, with 18 bases in the middle. The CDR3 runs 16 residues. The DNA of the CDR3 is TGTGCCAGCAGTTTCCCGATGGGGGCCAAGGGAGATACGCAGTATTTT. It codes for CASSFPMGAKGDTQYF.

The V call is TRBV20-1, the J call TRBJ1-4; D gene ambiguous. The CDR3 has 12 residues. The germline V and J ends were trimmed by 0 bases and 6 bases, with 5 bases remaining between them. CDR1 and CDR2 (germline): DFQATT, SNEGSKA (reference sequence). CDR3 in amino acids: CSARDLDEKLFF. The CDR3 DNA sequence: TGCAGTGCTAGAGATCTGGATGAAAAACTGTTTTTT.